This TCR beta chain was profiled in a study of blood T cell repertoires in COVID-19. Study summary: Some COVID-19 samples were acute and others convalescent; all came from the United States, Italy and Spain.

The V gene's germline CDR1 is SGDLS and CDR2 YYNGEE. The CDR3 contains 15 residues. The ends lost 4 bases at V and 4 bases at J; junction bases unmatched: 10. Original processing methods: It was from reference gene primer amplification that nucleated cell counts were estimated. The method was immunoSEQ multiplex PCR; TCRdb's version includes in-frame clones alone and lacks a portion of them. Clone size and V and J calls were adopted from that table, with D and trimming inferred from the DNA. The data show some 190,000 clones, with 76% seen just once and roughly 8.7% held by the top ten. The sequence was collected from a woman between 50 and 59 years old with active or convalescent COVID-19. The rearrangement links TRBV9 to TRBJ1-2, with TRBD1 identical over 7 bases. Input material: peripheral blood. CDR3 in amino acids: CASSLQTGLSYGYTF. CDR3 DNA sequence: TGTGCCAGCAGCCTCCAGACAGGGTTATCCTATGGCTACACCTTC.